This T cell receptor beta chain originates from a study of cytomegalovirus exposure and HLA in healthy donors (dated by TCRdb to 2016 to 2017). For the study in its entirety: According to a later analysis, one platform produced both the roughly 110 validation repertoires and the 550 to 800 repertoires of the first cohort. The study aimed to test whether cataloging public T cell receptors could reveal signatures of past pathogen exposure. To predict cytomegalovirus infection status, the study brought together high-throughput TCR immunosequencing, statistical association of individual TCRs with disease status, and machine learning. Along with the approximately 700-subject first cohort, a separate validation cohort of over 90 different subjects was used.

For CDR1 and CDR2, the germline V gene (reference sequence) lists LNHDA and SQIVND. Its CDR3 holds 16 amino acids, cysteine through phenylalanine. Of all the DNA, just the CDR3 is kept, 48 bases in frame from base 1. The junction carries 14 bases between V and J, which are trimmed by 0 bases and 8 bases respectively. This clone has only one observation. Its antigen is unknown. Base-call qualities are not available, and no considerably larger clone is one nucleotide away. Library prep was done by the immunoSEQ multiplex PCR assay. Under the source paper's analysis protocol: A statistical classification framework was built for diagnosing cytomegalovirus status from the catalog of TCR beta chain sequences. The clones in this table, taken by TCRdb from immuneACCESS, are in-frame only. Not every clone is retained; where verified, under half of the shortfall comes from an unresolved V gene, and the cause of the rest is unknown. V and J calls plus clone size are reproduced from that table; the DNA served to infer D and trimming. Recorded for this sample are about 220,000 clones; 75% to 95% of them occurred a single time. Of the sample, around 1.1% is held by the ten largest clones.

General findings and caveats noted by the study authors: A few of the identified cytomegalovirus-associated TCR beta chains were confirmed in vitro to be specific for cytomegalovirus antigens. According to the authors, the approach could potentially be generalized to other disease states and immunological phenotypes. In a later analysis, TCRs clustered in the first cohort were found to also tend to co-occur in the roughly 110 validation repertoires, with about 93% of cluster scores above 0. In the study, around 150 TCR beta chains were listed as associated with cytomegalovirus. Cytomegalovirus status was reported to be diagnosed by the classifier with high specificity and sensitivity in both the original and validation cohorts. A later analysis lacked HLA typing for the validation cohort, so it scored co-occurrence in that cohort across all 120 or so repertoires. While some public TCRs were present in many individuals, most TCR sequences turned up only very rarely across donors.

Donors formed part of the validation cohort, which comprised 95 to 150 subjects and was distinct from the first cohort of under 750 subjects. This clonotype was obtained from a woman under 30 in good health and CMV-seronegative. The sequenced material came from PBMCs. The chain uses TRBV19 and TRBJ1-6; the D gene is unclear. The nucleotides read TGTGCCAGTAGTATAGACCCCCGAGCGGCGGATTCACCCCTCCACTTT. Its protein reads: CASSIDPRAADSPLHF.